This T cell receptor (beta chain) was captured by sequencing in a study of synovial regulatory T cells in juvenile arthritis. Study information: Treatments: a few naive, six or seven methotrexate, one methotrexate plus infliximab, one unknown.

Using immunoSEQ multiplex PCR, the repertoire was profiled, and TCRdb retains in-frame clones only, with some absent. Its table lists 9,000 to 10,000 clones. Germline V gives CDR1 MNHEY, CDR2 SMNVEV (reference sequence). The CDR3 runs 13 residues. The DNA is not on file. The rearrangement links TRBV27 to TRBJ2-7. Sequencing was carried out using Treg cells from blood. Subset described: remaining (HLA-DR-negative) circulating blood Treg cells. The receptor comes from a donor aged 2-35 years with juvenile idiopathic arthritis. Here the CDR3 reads CASSFQGRYEQYF.